The clone carrying this TCR beta chain was seen a handful of times. The sample originates from a study of blood T cells in healthy people across ages. A J-beta primer mix and a sample-barcoded 5' primer were used in a second PCR of roughly 6 to 12 cycles. TCRdb recomputed calls from the 5' RACE reads with MiXCR, one row per CDR3 protein. This table holds approximately 580,000 distinct CDR3 sequences, nearly 25% found once. Germline assignment: CDR1 SGHRS and CDR2 YFSETQ. This CDR3 contains 14 residues. V was cut by 2 bases and J by 3 bases, with 10 bases left in between. This sample also belongs to another study, concerning T cells of mothers and their children.

J is TRBJ2-3 and V is TRBV5-1; D possibly corresponds to TRBD2 (6 bases). This TCR came from a boy aged 5-17 years in good health. The sample consisted of blood. The CDR3 region is CASSFGGKTDTQYF. CDR3 DNA sequence: TGCGCCAGCAGCTTTGGGGGGAAAACAGATACGCAGTATTTT.